These 7 T cell receptor beta chains were all obtained from the same sample, sequenced in a study of tumor-infiltrating lymphocytes in primary liver carcinoma. Constant-region priming of about 0.5 ug total RNA yielded TCR beta cDNA. Three nested multiplex PCR rounds, a slightly modified ARM-PCR, produced the libraries for TCR beta. Two initial PCR rounds of about 10 cycles each paired TRBV1-TRBV30 forward primers with a C-beta reverse primer. TCRdb recomputed calls from the multiplex PCR reads with MiXCR, one row per CDR3 protein. The sample records around 330,000 distinct CDR3 sequences, 55% to 65% being singletons. Both blood RNA, taken from unsorted whole blood, and germline DNA were extracted. Source material: peripheral blood. All receptors derive from a man aged 40-50 years with primary liver carcinoma and hepatitis B virus infection.

Only a few counts were recorded for this clonotype. The genes are TRBV13 and TRBJ1-6, with TRBD1 matching over 9 bases. The CDR3 runs to 15 residues. Trimming removed 4 bases from V and 7 bases from J; junction bases left unmatched: 5. Germline V gene data show CDR1 as PRHDT and CDR2 as FYEKMQ (reference sequence). DNA of the CDR3: TGTGCCAGCAGCTCAACCGGGACAGGGAATTCACCCCTCCACTTT. Its protein product is CASSSTGTGNSPLHF.

Points on this clonotype: It may be a read error: a sequence one base away is much more abundant. The chain joins TRBV6-2 or TRBV6-3 to TRBJ2-7; D is uncertain. The V end was cut by 2 bases, the J end by 1 base, with 6 bases between. Germline V lookup: CDR1 MNHEY, CDR2 SVGEGT. The CDR3 runs to 13 residues. The CDR3 sequence is CASSYILSYEQYF. In nucleotides, the CDR3 is TGTGCCAGCAGTTACATCCTGTCCTACGAGCAGTACTTC.

This clonotype was recorded only once. A much larger clone sits a single nucleotide away, making a read error possible. The chain recombines TRBV29-1 with TRBJ2-1, with TRBD2 matching over 9 bases. CDR3 length: 11 amino acids. The V segment lost 8 bases and the J segment 13 bases; nucleotides outside the gene matches: 9. The germline V gene encodes CDR1 SQVTM and CDR2 ANQGSEA. The chain's CDR3 is CSIPWLAGQFF. As DNA, the CDR3 is TGCAGCATTCCCTGGCTAGCGGGACAGTTCTTC.

As concerns this clonotype: The junction shows a germline mismatch at one end, possibly a read error. In nucleotides, the CDR3 is TGCGCCAGCAGACAAGAAGGTGGCTCTAGGGCCAACGTCCTGACTTTC. Translated, it gives CASRQEGGSRANVLTF. The chain has TRBV4-1 and TRBJ2-6; D is unclear. Germline assignment: CDR1 MGHRA and CDR2 YSYEKL. There are 16 residues in the CDR3.

As regards this clonotype: Compared with germline, one end of the junction differs, possibly owing to a read error. This chain links TRBV6-5 with TRBJ2-3; no clear D gene. CDR3 length: 15 residues. CDR1 and CDR2 from the germline V gene are MNHEY and SVGAGI. The CDR3 spells CGSSPDAVYQDTQYF. The CDR3 coding sequence is TGTGGCAGCAGTCCGGACGCCGTCTATCAAGATACGCAGTACTTT.

For this clonotype: Being one base from a much bigger clone, this may be a read error. The rearrangement joins TRBV12-3 or TRBV12-4 to TRBJ2-2; a weak D match, TRBD1 (6 bases). V lost 6 bases and J 0 bases, leaving 11 bases between the germline ends. The CDR3 totals 15 residues. CDR3 nucleotides: TGTGCCAGCAGCTGGACAGCGACGAACACCGGGGAGCTGTTTTTT. Amino acids: CASSWTATNTGELFF.

The gene calls are TRBV5-1 and TRBJ2-3; the match to TRBD1 covers 8 bases. The CDR3 extends over 15 amino acids. Trimming cost V 5 bases and J 4 bases; bases outside gene matches: 9. Per the germline V gene, CDR1 is SGHRS and CDR2 is YFSETQ. CDR3 sequence reads: CASRQGQGESDTQYF. CDR3 DNA sequence: TGCGCCAGCAGGCAAGGACAGGGTGAATCAGATACGCAGTATTTT.